A selection of T cell receptor beta chains follows, all from one sample in a study of glioma-infiltrating T cells after dendritic cell vaccination. Using immunoSEQ multiplex PCR, the repertoire was profiled, and TCRdb retains in-frame clones only, with some absent. The sample has 70,000 to 90,000 clones; roughly four fifths are singletons. Sequencing was performed on blood, taken after dendritic cell vaccination. These receptors all come from a human donor with glioblastoma. The CDR3 runs from the conserved cysteine through the conserved F or W. The order of the fields is CDR3 length, D gene, V gene, J gene, clone size, CDR3 DNA, CDR3 protein. The D gene is left open where the match is weak. Some rows have no size entry. The others give once, few or many, or a class for an expanded clone.

length: 16
D: .
V: TRBV18
J: TRBJ2-3
size: .
DNA: TGTGCCAGCTCACCACCGGATGGACAAACCACAGATACGCAGTATTTT
CDR3: CASSPPDGQTTDTQYF

length: 14
D: TRBD1
V: TRBV5-1
J: TRBJ1-1
size: .
DNA: TGCGCCAGCAGCTTGGACAGGGGGAACACTGAAGCTTTCTTT
CDR3: CASSLDRGNTEAFF

length: 16
D: .
V: TRBV4-3
J: TRBJ1-2
size: .
DNA: TGCGCCAGCAGCCAAGATCAAGTACAGGGAGTCTATGGCTACACCTTC
CDR3: CASSQDQVQGVYGYTF

length: 11
D: .
V: TRBV29-1
J: TRBJ1-1
size: .
DNA: TGCAGCGTCGCCGAAGAGGAAGAAGCTTTCTTT
CDR3: CSVAEEEEAFF

length: 11
D: TRBD1
V: TRBV30
J: TRBJ1-2
size: .
DNA: TGTGCCTGGGAGACAGGGCATGGCTACACCTTC
CDR3: CAWETGHGYTF

length: 16
D: .
V: TRBV18
J: TRBJ1-6
size: once
DNA: TGTGCCAGCTCACCAAAATCACAGGGAGATAATTCACCCCTCCACTTT
CDR3: CASSPKSQGDNSPLHF

length: 14
D: TRBD2
V: TRBV5-1
J: TRBJ2-1
size: .
DNA: TGCGCCAGCAGCGGCGGACTAGCAGCCAATGAGCAGTTCTTC
CDR3: CASSGGLAANEQFF

length: 15
D: .
V: TRBV7-2
J: TRBJ2-2
size: .
DNA: TGTGCCAGCAGCTTAGTTGGGGGCTCCACCGGGGAGCTGTTTTTT
CDR3: CASSLVGGSTGELFF

length: 14
D: .
V: TRBV6-5
J: TRBJ2-7
size: .
DNA: TGTGCCAGCAGTTCCAACACGGGCTCCTACGAGCAGTACTTC
CDR3: CASSSNTGSYEQYF

length: 12
D: .
V: TRBV29-1
J: TRBJ1-2
size: few
DNA: TGCAGCGCGGGGTCGAAGGAGAGCGGCTACACCTTC
CDR3: CSAGSKESGYTF

length: 14
D: TRBD2
V: TRBV9
J: TRBJ2-3
size: .
DNA: TGTGCCAGCAGCGTGCGGGGGGTGTCAGATACGCAGTATTTT
CDR3: CASSVRGVSDTQYF

length: 12
D: .
V: TRBV7-9
J: TRBJ1-2
size: few
DNA: TGTGCCAGCTCTTTCGAGAACTATGGCTACACCTTC
CDR3: CASSFENYGYTF

length: 14
D: .
V: TRBV19
J: TRBJ1-2
size: .
DNA: TGTGCCAGTAGTACTGACAGGAAAGGCGATGGCTACACCTTC
CDR3: CASSTDRKGDGYTF

length: 15
D: .
V: TRBV7-9
J: TRBJ1-2
size: .
DNA: TGTGCCAGCAGCTTAGGTCAGGGCAGCAACTATGGCTACACCTTC
CDR3: CASSLGQGSNYGYTF

length: 15
D: .
V: TRBV6-5
J: TRBJ2-7
size: few
DNA: TGTGCCAGCAGTTACGCTCCGACTAGCTCCTACGAGCAGTACTTC
CDR3: CASSYAPTSSYEQYF

length: 15
D: .
V: TRBV5-1
J: TRBJ2-1
size: .
DNA: TGCGCCAGCTCGCAGGGAATAGGATTTCTTAATGAGCAGTTCTTC
CDR3: CASSQGIGFLNEQFF

length: 15
D: TRBD2
V: TRBV7-3
J: TRBJ2-1
size: .
DNA: TGTGCCAGCAGCTTGAGCGGGGGGGACTACAATGAGCAGTTCTTC
CDR3: CASSLSGGDYNEQFF

length: 14
D: TRBD1
V: TRBV7-3
J: TRBJ1-2
size: once
DNA: TGTGCCAGCAGCCCTCCGGGACAGATCTATGGCTACACCTTC
CDR3: CASSPPGQIYGYTF

length: 14
D: .
V: TRBV9
J: TRBJ1-1
size: .
DNA: TGTGCCAGCAGCGGTCCAGGGGTGAACACTGAAGCTTTCTTT
CDR3: CASSGPGVNTEAFF

length: 13
D: TRBD1
V: TRBV5-1
J: TRBJ2-1
size: .
DNA: TGCGCCAGCAAGGACAGGGGTAGCGATGAGCAGTTCTTC
CDR3: CASKDRGSDEQFF

length: 15
D: .
V: TRBV2
J: TRBJ1-3
size: few
DNA: TGTGCCAGCAGTCCCGAGACCGGGTCTGGAAACACCATATATTTT
CDR3: CASSPETGSGNTIYF

length: 14
D: TRBD2
V: TRBV5-1
J: TRBJ2-1
size: few
DNA: TGCGCCAGCAGCCCGGGACTAGTGGAGAATGAGCAGTTCTTC
CDR3: CASSPGLVENEQFF

length: 16
D: TRBD1
V: TRBV11-2
J: TRBJ1-4
size: .
DNA: TGTGCCAGCAGCTTAGCGAGACAGGGGGCCGGGGAAAAACTGTTTTTT
CDR3: CASSLARQGAGEKLFF

length: 16
D: TRBD2
V: TRBV2
J: TRBJ2-5
size: .
DNA: TGTGCCAGCAGTGATGGGGGGGCGGGGGGACAAGAGACCCAGTACTTC
CDR3: CASSDGGAGGQETQYF

length: 15
D: .
V: TRBV9
J: TRBJ2-2
size: .
DNA: TGTGCCAGCAGTTTTACCGGGACAAATGTCGGGGAGCTGTTTTTT
CDR3: CASSFTGTNVGELFF

length: 12
D: .
V: TRBV6-5
J: TRBJ1-2
size: .
DNA: TGTGCCAGCATCGGACTAGACTATGGCTACACCTTC
CDR3: CASIGLDYGYTF

length: 14
D: .
V: TRBV19
J: TRBJ1-2
size: .
DNA: TGTGCCAGTAGTACAGAGACAGAGACCTATGGCTACACCTTC
CDR3: CASSTETETYGYTF

length: 14
D: TRBD1
V: TRBV4-2
J: TRBJ1-2
size: .
DNA: TGTGCCAGCAGCCAAGCCGGGACAGGGAATGGCTACACCTTC
CDR3: CASSQAGTGNGYTF

length: 17
D: TRBD1
V: TRBV7-9
J: TRBJ2-3
size: once
DNA: TGTGCCAGCAGCAGAGCCGGGACAGTAACTAGCACAGATACGCAGTATTTT
CDR3: CASSRAGTVTSTDTQYF

length: 13
D: TRBD2
V: TRBV29-1
J: TRBJ2-3
size: .
DNA: TGCAGCGACGGGAGCGGGGGGGTAGATACGCAGTATTTT
CDR3: CSDGSGGVDTQYF

length: 13
D: .
V: TRBV19
J: TRBJ1-5
size: .
DNA: TGTGCCAGTAGTGAGACAGCCCGTGGGCCCCAGCATTTT
CDR3: CASSETARGPQHF

length: 16
D: TRBD1
V: TRBV5-1
J: TRBJ1-1
size: .
DNA: TGCGCCAGCAGCCGGGGACAGGGGTTTGGGATCACTGAAGCTTTCTTT
CDR3: CASSRGQGFGITEAFF